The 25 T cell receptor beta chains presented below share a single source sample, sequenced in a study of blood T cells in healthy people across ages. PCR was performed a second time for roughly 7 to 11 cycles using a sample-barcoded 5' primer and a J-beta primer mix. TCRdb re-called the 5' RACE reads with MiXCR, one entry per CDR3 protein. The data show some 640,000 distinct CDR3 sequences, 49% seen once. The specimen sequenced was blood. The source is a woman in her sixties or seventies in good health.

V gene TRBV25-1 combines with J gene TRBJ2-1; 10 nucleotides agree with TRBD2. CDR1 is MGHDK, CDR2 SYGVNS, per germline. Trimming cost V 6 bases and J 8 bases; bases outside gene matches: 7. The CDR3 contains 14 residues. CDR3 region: CASSPSGSLDEQFF. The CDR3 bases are TGTGCCAGCAGCCCTAGCGGGAGTTTGGATGAGCAGTTCTTC.

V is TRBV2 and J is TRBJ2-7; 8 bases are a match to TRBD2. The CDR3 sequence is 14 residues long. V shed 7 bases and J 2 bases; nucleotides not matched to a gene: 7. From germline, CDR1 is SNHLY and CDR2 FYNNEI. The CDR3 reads CASKTIAGPYEQYF. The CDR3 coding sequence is TGTGCCAGCAAGACAATAGCGGGACCCTACGAGCAGTACTTC. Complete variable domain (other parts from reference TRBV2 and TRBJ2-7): EPEVTQTPSHQVTQMGQEVILRCVPISNHLYFYWYRQILGQKVEFLVSFYNNEISEKSEIFDDQFSVERPDGSNFTLKIRSTKLEDSAMYFCASKTIAGPYEQYFGPGTRLTVT.

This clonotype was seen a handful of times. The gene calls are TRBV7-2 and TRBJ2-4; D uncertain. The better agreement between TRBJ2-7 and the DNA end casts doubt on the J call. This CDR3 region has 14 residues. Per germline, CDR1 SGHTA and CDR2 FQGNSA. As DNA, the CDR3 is TGTGCCAGCAGCCCCCAGCCGGGTGGCTACGAGCAGTACTTC. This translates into CASSPQPGGYEQYF.

CDR3 region: CASRPPDGNNTEAFF. The CDR3, as DNA: TGCGCCAGCAGACCCCCGGACGGGAATAACACTGAAGCTTTCTTT. The J gene is TRBJ1-1, the V gene TRBV5-1; D call uncertain. CDR3 length: 15 residues. V gave up 5 bases and J gave up 2 bases, with 16 bases separating them. The germline V gene has CDR1 SGHRS and CDR2 YFSETQ.

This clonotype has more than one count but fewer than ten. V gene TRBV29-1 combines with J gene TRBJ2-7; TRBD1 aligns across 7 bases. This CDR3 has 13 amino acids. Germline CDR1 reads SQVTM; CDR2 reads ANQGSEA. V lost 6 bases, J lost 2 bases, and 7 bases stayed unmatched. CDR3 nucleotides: TGCAGCGTGAGGGGGCAGGCGGCCTACGAGCAGTACTTC. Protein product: CSVRGQAAYEQYF.

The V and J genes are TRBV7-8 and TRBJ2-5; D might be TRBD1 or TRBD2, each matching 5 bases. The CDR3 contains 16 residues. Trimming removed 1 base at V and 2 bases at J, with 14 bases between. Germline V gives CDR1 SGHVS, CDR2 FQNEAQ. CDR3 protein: CASSLEGTDSQETQYF. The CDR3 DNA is TGTGCCAGCAGCTTAGAGGGGACGGATAGTCAAGAGACCCAGTACTTC.

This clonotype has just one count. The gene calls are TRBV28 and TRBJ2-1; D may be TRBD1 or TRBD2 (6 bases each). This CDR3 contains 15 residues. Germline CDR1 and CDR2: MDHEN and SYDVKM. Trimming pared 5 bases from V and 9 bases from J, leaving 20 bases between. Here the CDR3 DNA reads TGTGCCAGCAGTCCAGGGGACTCGCGCCCCTGTGAGCAGTTCTTC. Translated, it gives CASSPGDSRPCEQFF. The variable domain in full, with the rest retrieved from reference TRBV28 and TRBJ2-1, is DVKVTQSSRYLVKRTGEKVFLECVQDMDHENMFWYRQDPGLGLRLIYFSYDVKMKEKGDIPEGYSVSREKKERFSLILESASTNQTSMYLCASSPGDSRPCEQFFGPGTRLTVL.

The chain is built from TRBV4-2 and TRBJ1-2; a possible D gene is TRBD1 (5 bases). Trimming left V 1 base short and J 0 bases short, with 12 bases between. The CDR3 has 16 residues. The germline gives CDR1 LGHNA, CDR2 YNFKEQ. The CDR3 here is CASSQGLQVANYGYTF. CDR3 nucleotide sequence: TGTGCCAGCAGCCAAGGGCTACAGGTAGCTAACTATGGCTACACCTTC.

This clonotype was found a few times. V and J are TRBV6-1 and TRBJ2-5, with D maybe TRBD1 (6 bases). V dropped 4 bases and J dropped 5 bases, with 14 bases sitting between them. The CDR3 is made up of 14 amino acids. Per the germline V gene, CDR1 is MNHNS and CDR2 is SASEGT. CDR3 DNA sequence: TGTGCCAGCAGTGTACAACAGGGTGGGGAGACCCAGTACTTC. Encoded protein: CASSVQQGGETQYF.

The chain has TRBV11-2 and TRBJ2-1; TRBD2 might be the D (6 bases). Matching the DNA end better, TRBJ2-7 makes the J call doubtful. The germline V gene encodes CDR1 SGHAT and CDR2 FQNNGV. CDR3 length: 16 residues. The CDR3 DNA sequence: TGTGCCAGCAGCCCGGGGCGCGGGATCCCCTCCAATGAGCAGTACTTC. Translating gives CASSPGRGIPSNEQYF.

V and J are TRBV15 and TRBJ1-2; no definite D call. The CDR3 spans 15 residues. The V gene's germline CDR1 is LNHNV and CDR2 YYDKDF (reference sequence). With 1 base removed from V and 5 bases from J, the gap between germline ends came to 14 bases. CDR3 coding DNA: TGTGCCACCAGCAGAGGGGCGGCTACAAAGTATGGCTACACCTTC. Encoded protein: CATSRGAATKYGYTF.

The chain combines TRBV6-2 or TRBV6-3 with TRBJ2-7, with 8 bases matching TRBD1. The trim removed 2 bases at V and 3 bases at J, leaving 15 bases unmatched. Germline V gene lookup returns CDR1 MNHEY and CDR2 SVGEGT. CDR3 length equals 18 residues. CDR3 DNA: TGTGCCAGCAGTTACCCGATCACGCGGGGACAGGTGAACTACGAGCAGTACTTC. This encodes CASSYPITRGQVNYEQYF.

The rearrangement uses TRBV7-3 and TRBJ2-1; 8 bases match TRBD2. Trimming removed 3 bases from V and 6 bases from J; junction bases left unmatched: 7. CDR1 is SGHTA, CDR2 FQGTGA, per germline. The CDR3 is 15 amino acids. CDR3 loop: CASSLSGSGTNEQFF. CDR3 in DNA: TGTGCCAGCAGCTTGAGCGGGAGTGGCACCAATGAGCAGTTCTTC.

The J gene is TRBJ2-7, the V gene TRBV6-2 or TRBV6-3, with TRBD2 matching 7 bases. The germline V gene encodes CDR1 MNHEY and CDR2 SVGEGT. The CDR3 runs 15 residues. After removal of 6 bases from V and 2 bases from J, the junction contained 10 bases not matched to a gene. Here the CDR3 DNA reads TGTGCCAGCAGCCCCCAAGGAGCGGGAACCTACGAGCAGTACTTC. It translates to CASSPQGAGTYEQYF.

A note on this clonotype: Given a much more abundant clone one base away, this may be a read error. In nucleotides, the CDR3 is TGTGCCAGCAGCTTAGAGGGTTACACCGGGGAGCTGTTTTTT. This sequence encodes CASSLEGYTGELFF. This rearrangement joins TRBV7-9 to TRBJ2-2, with no clear D. V lost 1 base and J 3 bases, leaving 6 bases between the germline ends. This CDR3 has 14 amino acids. Germline CDR1 SEHNR, CDR2 FQNEAQ (reference sequence). Combining the CDR3 with reference TRBV7-9 and TRBJ2-2 gives the whole variable domain DTGVSQNPRHKITKRGQNVTFRCDPISEHNRLYWYRQTLGQGPEFLTYFQNEAQLEKSRLLSDRFSAERPKGSFSTLEIQRTEQGDSAMYLCASSLEGYTGELFFGEGSRLTVL.

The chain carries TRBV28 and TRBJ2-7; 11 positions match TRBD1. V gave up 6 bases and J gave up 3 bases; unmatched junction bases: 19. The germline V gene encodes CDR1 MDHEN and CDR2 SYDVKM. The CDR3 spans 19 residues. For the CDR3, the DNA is TGTGCCAGCAGCCCAGTTTTTAAGAGAGGGACAGGGGGGGTCTACGAGCAGTACTTC. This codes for CASSPVFKRGTGGVYEQYF.

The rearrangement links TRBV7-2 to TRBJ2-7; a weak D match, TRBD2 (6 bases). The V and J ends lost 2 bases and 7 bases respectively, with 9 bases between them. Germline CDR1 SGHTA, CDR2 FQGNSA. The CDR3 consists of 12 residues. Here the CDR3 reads CASSLPGGEQYF. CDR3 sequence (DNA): TGTGCCAGCAGCTTACCCGGGGGTGAGCAGTACTTC.

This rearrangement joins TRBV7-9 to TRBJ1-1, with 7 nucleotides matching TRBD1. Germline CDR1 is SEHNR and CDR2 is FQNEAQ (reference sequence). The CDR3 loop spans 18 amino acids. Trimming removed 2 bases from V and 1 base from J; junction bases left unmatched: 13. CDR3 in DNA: TGTGCCAGCAGCTTATCAGGGGGGATGCGGTTTCCGAACACTGAAGCTTTCTTT. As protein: CASSLSGGMRFPNTEAFF.

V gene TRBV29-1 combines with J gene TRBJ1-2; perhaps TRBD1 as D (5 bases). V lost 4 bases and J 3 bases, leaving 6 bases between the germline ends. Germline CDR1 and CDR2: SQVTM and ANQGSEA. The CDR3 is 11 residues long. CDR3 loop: CSVGGDYGYTF. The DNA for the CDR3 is TGCAGCGTTGGGGGGGACTATGGCTACACCTTC. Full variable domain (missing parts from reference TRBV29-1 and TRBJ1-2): SAVISQKPSRDICQRGTSLTIQCQVDSQVTMMFWYRQQPGQSLTLIATANQGSEATYESGFVIDKFPISRPNLTFSTLTVSNMSPEDSSIYLCSVGGDYGYTFGSGTRLTVV.

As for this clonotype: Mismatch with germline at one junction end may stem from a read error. This CDR3 reads CTSARETGTTEAFF. CDR3 DNA sequence: TGCACCAGTGCCAGGGAAACAGGGACCACTGAAGCTTTCTTT. The chain carries TRBV5-1 and TRBJ1-1, with D possibly matching TRBD1 (6 bases). CDR3 length equals 14 residues. Germline V gene lookup returns CDR1 SGHRS and CDR2 YFSETQ.

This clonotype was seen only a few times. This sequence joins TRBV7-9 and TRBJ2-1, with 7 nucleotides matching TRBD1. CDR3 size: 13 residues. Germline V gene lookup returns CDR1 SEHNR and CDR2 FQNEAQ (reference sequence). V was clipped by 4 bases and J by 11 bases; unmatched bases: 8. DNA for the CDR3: TGTGCCAGCAGCTCGACAGGGAACTTAAAGCAGTTCTTC. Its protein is CASSSTGNLKQFF.

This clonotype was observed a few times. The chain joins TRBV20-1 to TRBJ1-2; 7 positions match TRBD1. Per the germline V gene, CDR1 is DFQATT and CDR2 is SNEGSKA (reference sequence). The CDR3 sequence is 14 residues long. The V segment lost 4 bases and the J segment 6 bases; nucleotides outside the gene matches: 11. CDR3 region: CSATDDREGHGYTF. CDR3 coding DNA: TGCAGTGCTACTGACGACAGGGAGGGACATGGCTACACCTTC.

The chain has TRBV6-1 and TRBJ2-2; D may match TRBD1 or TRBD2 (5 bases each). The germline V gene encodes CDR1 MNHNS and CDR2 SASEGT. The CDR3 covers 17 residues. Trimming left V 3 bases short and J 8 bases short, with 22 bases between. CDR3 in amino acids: CASSESLSGPGTGELFF. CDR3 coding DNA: TGTGCCAGCAGTGAGTCACTCTCGGGACCGGGCACGGGGGAGCTGTTTTTT.

The CDR3: CASSAPGLAANSGANVLTF. CDR3 DNA: TGCGCCAGCAGCGCACCGGGACTAGCGGCAAACTCTGGGGCCAACGTCCTGACTTTC. The chain has TRBV5-1 and TRBJ2-6, with TRBD2 matching over 11 bases. The CDR3 is made up of 19 amino acids. The J segment lost 0 bases and the V segment lost 4 bases, leaving 9 bases of the junction unmatched. CDR1 is SGHRS, CDR2 YFSETQ, per germline.

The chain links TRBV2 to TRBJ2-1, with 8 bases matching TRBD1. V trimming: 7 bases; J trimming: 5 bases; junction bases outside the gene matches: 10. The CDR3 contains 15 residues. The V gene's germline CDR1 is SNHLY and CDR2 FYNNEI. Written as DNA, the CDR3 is TGTGCCAGCAACCTTAGACAGGGGTTACACAATGAGCAGTTCTTC. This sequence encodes CASNLRQGLHNEQFF.